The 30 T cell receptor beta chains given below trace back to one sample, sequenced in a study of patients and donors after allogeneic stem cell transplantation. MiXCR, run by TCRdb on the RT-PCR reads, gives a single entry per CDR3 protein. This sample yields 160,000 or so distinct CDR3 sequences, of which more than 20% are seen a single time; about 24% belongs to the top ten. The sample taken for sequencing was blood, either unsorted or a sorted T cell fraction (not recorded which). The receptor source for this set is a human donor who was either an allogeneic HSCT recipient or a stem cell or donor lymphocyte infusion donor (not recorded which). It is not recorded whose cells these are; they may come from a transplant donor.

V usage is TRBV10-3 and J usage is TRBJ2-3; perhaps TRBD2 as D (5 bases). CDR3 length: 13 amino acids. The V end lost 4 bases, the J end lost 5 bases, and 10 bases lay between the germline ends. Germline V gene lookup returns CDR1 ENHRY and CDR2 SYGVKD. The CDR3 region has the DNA TGTGCCATCAGTGGAACCGGAGGAGATACGCAGTATTTT. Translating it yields CAISGTGGDTQYF.

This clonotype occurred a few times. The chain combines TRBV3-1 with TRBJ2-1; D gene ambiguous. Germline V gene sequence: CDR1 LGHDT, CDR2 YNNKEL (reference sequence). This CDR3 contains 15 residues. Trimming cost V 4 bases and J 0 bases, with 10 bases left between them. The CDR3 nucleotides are TGTGCCAGCAGCCTCCAGGCCAGCTCCTACAATGAGCAGTTCTTC. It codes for CASSLQASSYNEQFF.

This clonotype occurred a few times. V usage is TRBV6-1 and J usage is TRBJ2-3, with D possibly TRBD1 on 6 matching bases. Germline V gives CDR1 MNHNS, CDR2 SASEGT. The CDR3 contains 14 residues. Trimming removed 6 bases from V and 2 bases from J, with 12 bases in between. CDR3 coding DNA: TGTGCCAGCAGCCCCGGGACACCCACAGATACGCAGTATTTT. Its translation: CASSPGTPTDTQYF.

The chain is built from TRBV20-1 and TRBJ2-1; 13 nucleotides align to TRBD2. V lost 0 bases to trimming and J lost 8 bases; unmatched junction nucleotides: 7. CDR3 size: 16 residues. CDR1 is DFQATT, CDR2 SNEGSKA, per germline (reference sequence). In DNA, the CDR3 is TGCAGTGCTAGAGATACTAGCGGGAGGGCTGTCTATGAGCAGTTCTTC. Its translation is CSARDTSGRAVYEQFF.

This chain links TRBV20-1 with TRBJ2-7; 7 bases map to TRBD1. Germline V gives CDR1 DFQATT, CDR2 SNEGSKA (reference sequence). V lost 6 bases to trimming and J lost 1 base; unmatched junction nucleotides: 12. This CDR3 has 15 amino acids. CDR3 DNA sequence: TGCAGTGCACTGAATCCCCGGGACAGATCCTACGAGCAGTACTTC. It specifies CSALNPRDRSYEQYF.

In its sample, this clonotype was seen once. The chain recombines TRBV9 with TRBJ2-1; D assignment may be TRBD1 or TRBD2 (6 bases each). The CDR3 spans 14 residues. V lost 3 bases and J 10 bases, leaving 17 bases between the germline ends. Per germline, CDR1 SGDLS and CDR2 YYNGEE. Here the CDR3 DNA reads TGTGCCAGCAGCGCGGGTGCGGAGGGGGGAGAGCAGTTCTTC. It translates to CASSAGAEGGEQFF.

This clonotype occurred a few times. CDR3 in amino acids: CATSRVKTTAGGEAFF. The DNA for the CDR3 is TGTGCCACCAGCAGAGTCAAGACGACGGCCGGAGGTGAAGCTTTCTTT. The rearrangement uses TRBV15 and TRBJ1-1; D unclear. There are 16 residues in the CDR3. The V gene lost 1 base and the J gene lost 7 bases, with 19 bases spanning the gap. The germline V gene encodes CDR1 LNHNV and CDR2 YYDKDF (reference sequence).

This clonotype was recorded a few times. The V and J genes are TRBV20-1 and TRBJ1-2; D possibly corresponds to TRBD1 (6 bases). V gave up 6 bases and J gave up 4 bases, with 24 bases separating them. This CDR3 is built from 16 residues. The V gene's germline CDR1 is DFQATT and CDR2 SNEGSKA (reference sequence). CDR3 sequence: CSATKLRGGHIYGYTF. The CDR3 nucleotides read TGCAGTGCGACAAAGCTCCGTGGGGGGCATATCTATGGCTACACCTTC.

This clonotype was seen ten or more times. CDR3 loop: CASSWGQGFSGNTIYF. The CDR3 DNA reads TGTGCCAGCAGCTGGGGACAGGGATTCTCTGGAAACACCATATATTTT. The gene calls are TRBV7-8 and TRBJ1-3; TRBD1 aligns across 9 bases. Trimming took 4 bases from V and 0 from J; bases not matched to a gene: 4. Per the germline V gene, CDR1 is SGHVS and CDR2 is FQNEAQ. The CDR3 contains 16 residues.

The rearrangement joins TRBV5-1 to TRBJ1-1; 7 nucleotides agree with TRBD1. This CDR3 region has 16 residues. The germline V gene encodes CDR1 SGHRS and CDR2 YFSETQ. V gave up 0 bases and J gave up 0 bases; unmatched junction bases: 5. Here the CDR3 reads CASSLGAGGLNTEAFF. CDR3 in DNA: TGCGCCAGCAGCTTGGGGGCAGGGGGACTGAACACTGAAGCTTTCTTT.

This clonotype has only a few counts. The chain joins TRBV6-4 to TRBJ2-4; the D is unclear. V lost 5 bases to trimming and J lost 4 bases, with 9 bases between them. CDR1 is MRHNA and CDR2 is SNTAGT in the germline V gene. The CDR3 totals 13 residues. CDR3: CASSPAWKNIQYF. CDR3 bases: TGTGCCAGCAGTCCCGCCTGGAAAAACATTCAGTACTTC.

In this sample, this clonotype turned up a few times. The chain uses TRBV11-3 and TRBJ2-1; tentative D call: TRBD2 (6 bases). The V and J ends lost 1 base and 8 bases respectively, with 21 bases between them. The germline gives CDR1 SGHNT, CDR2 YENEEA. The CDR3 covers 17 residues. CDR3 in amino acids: CASSLVWWMASVYEQFF. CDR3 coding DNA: TGTGCCAGCAGCTTAGTATGGTGGATGGCTAGCGTTTATGAGCAGTTCTTC. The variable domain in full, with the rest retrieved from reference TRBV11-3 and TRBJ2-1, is EAGVVQSPRYKIIEKKQPVAFWCNPISGHNTLYWYLQNLGQGPELLIRYENEEAVDDSQLPKDRFSAERLKGVDSTLKIQPAELGDSAVYLCASSLVWWMASVYEQFFGPGTRLTVL.

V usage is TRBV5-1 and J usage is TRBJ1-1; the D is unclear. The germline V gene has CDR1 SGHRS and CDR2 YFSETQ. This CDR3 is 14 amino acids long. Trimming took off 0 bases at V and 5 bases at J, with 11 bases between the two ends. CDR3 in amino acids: CASSLVLVGTEAFF. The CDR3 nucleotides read TGCGCCAGCAGCTTGGTTTTGGTGGGGACTGAAGCTTTCTTT.

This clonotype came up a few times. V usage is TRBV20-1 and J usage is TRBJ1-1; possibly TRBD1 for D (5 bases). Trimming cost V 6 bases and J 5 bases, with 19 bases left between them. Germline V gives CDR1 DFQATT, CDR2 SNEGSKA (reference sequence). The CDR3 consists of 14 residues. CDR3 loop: CSAGGAEDVTEAFF. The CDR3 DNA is TGCAGTGCCGGTGGGGCAGAGGACGTAACTGAAGCTTTCTTT.

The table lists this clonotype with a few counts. The CDR3 coding sequence is TGTGCCAGCAGCTTGCCTGGACTACCCCAAGAGACCCAGTACTTC. Its translation is CASSLPGLPQETQYF. The chain combines TRBV5-4 with TRBJ2-5; D may be TRBD2 (6 bases). The CDR3 length is 15 residues. V dropped 1 base and J dropped 1 base, with 11 bases sitting between them. Germline V gene lookup returns CDR1 SGHNT and CDR2 YYREEE (reference sequence).

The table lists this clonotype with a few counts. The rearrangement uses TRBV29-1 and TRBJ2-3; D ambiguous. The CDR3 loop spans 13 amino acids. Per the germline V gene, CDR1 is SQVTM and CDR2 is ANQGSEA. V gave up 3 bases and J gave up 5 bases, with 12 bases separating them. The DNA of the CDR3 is TGCAGCGTTGATGGCACAGTGGGAGATACGCAGTATTTT. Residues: CSVDGTVGDTQYF.

For the CDR3, the DNA is TGTGCCACCAGCAGACTAGCAGATACGCAGTATTTT. As protein: CATSRLADTQYF. The genes are TRBV15 and TRBJ2-3, with D hard to call. V lost 2 bases to trimming and J lost 4 bases, with 4 bases between them. Germline CDR1 LNHNV, CDR2 YYDKDF (reference sequence). The CDR3 totals 12 residues. Full variable domain (remainder filled in from reference TRBV15 and TRBJ2-3): DAMVIQNPRYQVTQFGKPVTLSCSQTLNHNVMYWYQQKSSQAPKLLFHYYDKDFNNEADTPDNFQSRRPNTSFCFLDIRSPGLGDTAMYLCATSRLADTQYFGPGTRLTVL.

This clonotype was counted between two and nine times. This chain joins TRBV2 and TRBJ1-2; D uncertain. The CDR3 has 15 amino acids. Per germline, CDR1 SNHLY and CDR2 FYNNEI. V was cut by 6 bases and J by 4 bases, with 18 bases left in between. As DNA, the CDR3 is TGTGCCAGCAGCCAATCCGACCTCCCTCTCTATGGCTACACCTTC. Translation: CASSQSDLPLYGYTF.

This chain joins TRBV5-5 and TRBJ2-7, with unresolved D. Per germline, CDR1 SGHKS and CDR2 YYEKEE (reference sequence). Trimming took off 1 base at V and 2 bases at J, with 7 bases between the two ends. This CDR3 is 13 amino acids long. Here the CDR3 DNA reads TGTGCCAGCAGCTTGCACAGTGCCTACGAGCAGTACTTC. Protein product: CASSLHSAYEQYF.

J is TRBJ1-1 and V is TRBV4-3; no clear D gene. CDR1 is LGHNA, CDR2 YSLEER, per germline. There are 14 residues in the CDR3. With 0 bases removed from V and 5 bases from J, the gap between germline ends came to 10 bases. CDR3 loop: CASSQEQLWTEAFF. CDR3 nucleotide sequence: TGCGCCAGCAGCCAAGAGCAGTTGTGGACTGAAGCTTTCTTT.

CDR3 DNA: TGTGCCAGCAGCTTGGGACGGCCCACAGATACGCAGTATTTT. Translated, it gives CASSLGRPTDTQYF. The chain uses TRBV5-6 and TRBJ2-3; no definite D call. Germline V CDR1 and CDR2: SGHDT, YYEEEE. This CDR3 comprises 14 residues. The V gene lost 0 bases and the J gene lost 2 bases, with 7 bases spanning the gap.

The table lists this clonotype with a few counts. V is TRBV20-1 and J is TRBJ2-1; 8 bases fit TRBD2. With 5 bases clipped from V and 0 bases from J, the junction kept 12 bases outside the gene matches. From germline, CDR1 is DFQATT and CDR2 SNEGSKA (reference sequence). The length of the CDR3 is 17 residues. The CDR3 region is CSAGGSGRVSSYNEQFF. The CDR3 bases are TGCAGTGCTGGAGGCTCCGGGAGGGTTAGCTCCTACAATGAGCAGTTCTTC.

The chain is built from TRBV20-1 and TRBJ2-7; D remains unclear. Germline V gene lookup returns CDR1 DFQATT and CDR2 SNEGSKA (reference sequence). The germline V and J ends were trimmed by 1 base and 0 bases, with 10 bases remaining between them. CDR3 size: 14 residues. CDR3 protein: CSARAPESSYEQYF. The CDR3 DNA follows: TGCAGTGCTAGAGCACCGGAGAGCTCCTACGAGCAGTACTTC.

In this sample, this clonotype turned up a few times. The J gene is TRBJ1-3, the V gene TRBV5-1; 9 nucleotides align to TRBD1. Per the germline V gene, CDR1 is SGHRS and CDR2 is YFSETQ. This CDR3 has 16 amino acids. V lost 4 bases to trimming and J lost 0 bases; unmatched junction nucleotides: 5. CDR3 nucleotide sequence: TGCGCCAGCAGCCCAACAGGGGGCCCCTCTGGAAACACCATATATTTT. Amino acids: CASSPTGGPSGNTIYF. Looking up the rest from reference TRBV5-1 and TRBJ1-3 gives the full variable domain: KAGVTQTPRYLIKTRGQQVTLSCSPISGHRSVSWYQQTPGQGLQFLFEYFSETQRNKGNFPGRFSGRQFSNSRSEMNVSTLELGDSALYLCASSPTGGPSGNTIYFGEGSWLTVV.

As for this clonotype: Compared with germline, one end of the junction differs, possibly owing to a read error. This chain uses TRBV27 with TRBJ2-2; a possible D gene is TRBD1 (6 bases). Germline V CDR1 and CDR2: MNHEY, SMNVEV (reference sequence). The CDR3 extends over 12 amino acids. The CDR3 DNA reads TGTGCCACCAGTAGGGGGACCGGGGAGCTGTTTTTT. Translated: CATSRGTGELFF.

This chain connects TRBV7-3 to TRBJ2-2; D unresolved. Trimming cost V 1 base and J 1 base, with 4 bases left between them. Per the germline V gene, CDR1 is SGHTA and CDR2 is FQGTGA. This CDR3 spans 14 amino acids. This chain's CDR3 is CASSLKLNTGELFF. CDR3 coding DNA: TGTGCCAGCAGCTTAAAACTGAACACCGGGGAGCTGTTTTTT.

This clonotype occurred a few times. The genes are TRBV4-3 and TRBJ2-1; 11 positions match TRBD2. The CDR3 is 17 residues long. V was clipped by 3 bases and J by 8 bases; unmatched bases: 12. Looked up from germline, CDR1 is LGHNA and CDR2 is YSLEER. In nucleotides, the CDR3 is TGCGCCAGCAGCCATAAAATAGCGGGAGGGCCCCCCCATGAGCAGTTCTTC. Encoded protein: CASSHKIAGGPPHEQFF.

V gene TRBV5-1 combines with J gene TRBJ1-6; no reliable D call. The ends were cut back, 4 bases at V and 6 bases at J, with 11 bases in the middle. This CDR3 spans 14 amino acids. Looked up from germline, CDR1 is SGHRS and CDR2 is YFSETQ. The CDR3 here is CASSRASGNSPLHF. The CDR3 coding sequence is TGCGCCAGCAGCCGGGCCTCGGGTAATTCACCCCTCCACTTT.

The CDR3 sequence: CANPGTDTGELFF. In nucleotides, the CDR3 is TGTGCAAATCCGGGCACGGACACCGGGGAGCTGTTTTTT. V usage is TRBV12-3 or TRBV12-4 and J usage is TRBJ2-2; D remains ambiguous. The CDR3 runs 13 residues.

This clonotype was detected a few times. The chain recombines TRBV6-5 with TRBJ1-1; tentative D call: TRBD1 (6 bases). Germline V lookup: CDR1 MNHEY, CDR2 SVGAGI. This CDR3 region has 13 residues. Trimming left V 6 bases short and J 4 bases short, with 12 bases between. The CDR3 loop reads CASSAGEATEAFF. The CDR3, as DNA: TGTGCCAGCAGCGCAGGGGAGGCCACTGAAGCTTTCTTT.